A selection of T cell receptor beta chains follows, all from one sample in a study of T cells after yellow fever vaccination. TCRdb processed the 5' RACE reads anew with MiXCR; each CDR3 protein has one entry. The profile shows some 390,000 distinct CDR3 sequences, approximately 19% of them singletons. This material consisted of PBMCs, taken before the yellow fever booster vaccination. Receptor source: a man between 18 and 29 years old who received the YFV17D yellow fever vaccine. Both conserved end residues are part of each CDR3. Each record gives: V gene, J gene, D gene, clone size, CDR3 DNA, CDR3 protein. D genes are given only for firm matches. Rows may omit the clone size; those that give it use once, few, many or a size class.

V gene: TRBV12-5
J gene: TRBJ1-5
D gene: .
clone size: .
CDR3 DNA: TGTGCTAGTGGTGGATGGGATCAGCCCCAGCATTTT
CDR3 protein: CASGGWDQPQHF

V gene: TRBV4-3
J gene: TRBJ2-3
D gene: TRBD1
clone size: few
CDR3 DNA: TGCGCCAGCAGCCAAGTGAAACAGGGGCACTACACAGATACGCAGTATTTT
CDR3 protein: CASSQVKQGHYTDTQYF

V gene: TRBV6-4
J gene: TRBJ2-3
D gene: .
clone size: few
CDR3 DNA: TGTGCCAGCGGTGGTACGCAGTATTTT
CDR3 protein: CASGGTQYF

V gene: TRBV29-1
J gene: TRBJ1-2
D gene: .
clone size: .
CDR3 DNA: TGCAGCGTTGATTCCGGGGATGGCTACACCTTC
CDR3 protein: CSVDSGDGYTF

V gene: TRBV11-2
J gene: TRBJ2-5
D gene: .
clone size: .
CDR3 DNA: TGTGCCAGCAGTCTTGGACTCCCGCCCCAGTACTTC
CDR3 protein: CASSLGLPPQYF

V gene: TRBV9
J gene: TRBJ2-3
D gene: .
clone size: .
CDR3 DNA: TGTGCCAGCAGACGAGGGGCGGGTTCAGATACGCAGTATTTT
CDR3 protein: CASRRGAGSDTQYF

V gene: TRBV5-1
J gene: TRBJ2-1
D gene: .
clone size: .
CDR3 DNA: TGCGCCAGCCATTACAGGGAGAGCTCCTACAATGAGCAGTTCTTC
CDR3 protein: CASHYRESSYNEQFF

V gene: TRBV29-1
J gene: TRBJ2-7
D gene: TRBD1
clone size: few
CDR3 DNA: TGCAGCGCGACCCGACAGGGTACTCTCTACGAGCAGTACTTC
CDR3 protein: CSATRQGTLYEQYF

V gene: TRBV11-2
J gene: TRBJ1-1
D gene: .
clone size: few
CDR3 DNA: TGTGCCAGCAGCCCCTCAGCACAAATAAACACTGAAGCTTTCTTT
CDR3 protein: CASSPSAQINTEAFF

V gene: TRBV7-2
J gene: TRBJ1-6
D gene: .
clone size: few
CDR3 DNA: TGTGCCAGCAGAGTTAGCTCCTATAATTCACCCCTCCACTTT
CDR3 protein: CASRVSSYNSPLHF

V gene: TRBV7-9
J gene: TRBJ1-1
D gene: .
clone size: .
CDR3 DNA: TGTGCCAGCAGCTTAATCCAGCCTGAAGCTTTCTTT
CDR3 protein: CASSLIQPEAFF

V gene: TRBV3-1
J gene: TRBJ1-1
D gene: .
clone size: many
CDR3 DNA: TGTGCCAGCAGCCAACAAGGGAATACTGAAGCTTTCTTT
CDR3 protein: CASSQQGNTEAFF

V gene: TRBV5-1
J gene: TRBJ2-1
D gene: TRBD1
clone size: .
CDR3 DNA: TGCGCCAGCAGCTGGGACAGGGTCAGGAATGAGCAGTTCTTC
CDR3 protein: CASSWDRVRNEQFF

V gene: TRBV4-1
J gene: TRBJ2-2
D gene: .
clone size: few
CDR3 DNA: TGCGCCAGCAGCCAAGGGACGGGCACCGGGGAGCTGTTTTTT
CDR3 protein: CASSQGTGTGELFF

V gene: TRBV7-3
J gene: TRBJ2-7
D gene: TRBD1
clone size: few
CDR3 DNA: TGTGCCAGCAGAAACTCCCCCCCCCAGGGGGAAATCTACGAGCAGTACTTC
CDR3 protein: CASRNSPPQGEIYEQYF

V gene: TRBV7-9
J gene: TRBJ2-1
D gene: TRBD2
clone size: .
CDR3 DNA: TGTGCCAGCACGGGACTAGCGGGGAGGGAGCAGTTCTTC
CDR3 protein: CASTGLAGREQFF

V gene: TRBV7-2
J gene: TRBJ2-2
D gene: TRBD1
clone size: many
CDR3 DNA: TGTGCCAGCAGCTCAGGGACAGGGACGAACACCGGGGAGCTGTTTTTT
CDR3 protein: CASSSGTGTNTGELFF

V gene: TRBV12-3/TRBV12-4
J gene: TRBJ1-6
D gene: .
clone size: .
CDR3 DNA: TGTGCCAGCAGTTTGCGCGACCTGGGGAATTCACCCCTCCACTTT
CDR3 protein: CASSLRDLGNSPLHF

V gene: TRBV20-1
J gene: TRBJ2-2
D gene: .
clone size: .
CDR3 DNA: TGCAGTGCTAGTGAGCCCGCAGGGGAGGCCGGGGAGCTGTTTTTT
CDR3 protein: CSASEPAGEAGELFF

V gene: TRBV20-1
J gene: TRBJ1-2
D gene: .
clone size: many
CDR3 DNA: TGCAGTGCTAGAGGGACAGTCCTGGGCTACACCTTC
CDR3 protein: CSARGTVLGYTF

V gene: TRBV19
J gene: TRBJ1-3
D gene: .
clone size: once
CDR3 DNA: TGTGCCAGTAGATGGACGGATGGAAACACCATATATTTT
CDR3 protein: CASRWTDGNTIYF

V gene: TRBV30
J gene: TRBJ2-7
D gene: .
clone size: .
CDR3 DNA: TGTGCCTGGGCGGGGGACACCCCCTACGAGCAGTACTTC
CDR3 protein: CAWAGDTPYEQYF

V gene: TRBV7-2
J gene: TRBJ1-6
D gene: TRBD1
clone size: few
CDR3 DNA: TGTGCCAGCAGCTATACAGGGGGGTATAATTCACCCCTCCACTTT
CDR3 protein: CASSYTGGYNSPLHF

V gene: TRBV7-7
J gene: TRBJ2-1
D gene: .
clone size: .
CDR3 DNA: TGTGCTAGCTCCTCTGGCCCCGGGACAGAGCAGTTCTTC
CDR3 protein: CASSSGPGTEQFF

V gene: TRBV3-1
J gene: TRBJ2-1
D gene: TRBD2
clone size: .
CDR3 DNA: TGTGCCAGCAGCTCCGGGGGGGGCTCGTTCTTC
CDR3 protein: CASSSGGGSFF

V gene: TRBV10-3
J gene: TRBJ2-3
D gene: .
clone size: few
CDR3 DNA: TGTGCCATCAGTGGGGAAATGGGACGGGCGAGCACAGATACGCAGTATTTT
CDR3 protein: CAISGEMGRASTDTQYF

V gene: TRBV10-2
J gene: TRBJ1-2
D gene: TRBD1
clone size: few
CDR3 DNA: TGCGCCAGCAGTGATCCGGACAGGGGGCTAACCGCCTATGGCTACACCTTC
CDR3 protein: CASSDPDRGLTAYGYTF

V gene: TRBV12-3/TRBV12-4
J gene: TRBJ1-5
D gene: .
clone size: few
CDR3 DNA: TGTGCCAGCAGCATCGGGGGTGATTGGCGGCCCCAGCATTTT
CDR3 protein: CASSIGGDWRPQHF

V gene: TRBV12-3/TRBV12-4
J gene: TRBJ2-5
D gene: .
clone size: once
CDR3 DNA: TGTGCCAGCAGTTCCCTGGGCCAAGGGGGGGAGACCCAGTACTTC
CDR3 protein: CASSSLGQGGETQYF